This T cell receptor beta chain was observed in a study of regulatory T cells in long-lasting Graves disease. The study's findings and limits: Persistent disease showed a preference for TRBV28, TRBJ1-2 and TRBJ2-5.

CDR3 size: 14 residues. Trimming removed 4 bases from V and 0 bases from J; junction bases left unmatched: 5. The germline CDR1 and CDR2 sequences are SQVTM and ANQGSEA. Researchers made TCR beta libraries by using iRepertoire HTBI primers and running Arm-PCR on CDR3 regions. Source study methods: Segment identification across samples yielded 60 or so TRBV and roughly 15 TRBJ segments. TCRdb redid the calling of the multiplex PCR reads with MiXCR, one entry per CDR3 protein. The V and J calls come from TCRdb's annotation, not from the publication. The table has about 660,000 distinct CDR3 sequences, around 30% seen once. Comment on this clonotype: Its antigen is unidentified.

This sample's time point: persistent/refractory GD, antithyroid drugs over 5 years with positive TRAb. RNA isolated from PBMCs was used to make the TCR library. Per American Thyroid Association guidelines, Graves' disease was diagnosed. Sequenced material: peripheral blood mononuclear cells (PBMCs), taken when the disease was refractory, from a patient treated with antithyroid drugs. The receptor was derived from a female donor with Graves disease. The chain is built from TRBV29-1 and TRBJ1-1; 7 bases are a match to TRBD1. The CDR3 sequence: CSVGTGPLNTEAFF. The DNA of the CDR3 is TGCAGCGTTGGGACAGGACCGTTGAACACTGAAGCTTTCTTT.